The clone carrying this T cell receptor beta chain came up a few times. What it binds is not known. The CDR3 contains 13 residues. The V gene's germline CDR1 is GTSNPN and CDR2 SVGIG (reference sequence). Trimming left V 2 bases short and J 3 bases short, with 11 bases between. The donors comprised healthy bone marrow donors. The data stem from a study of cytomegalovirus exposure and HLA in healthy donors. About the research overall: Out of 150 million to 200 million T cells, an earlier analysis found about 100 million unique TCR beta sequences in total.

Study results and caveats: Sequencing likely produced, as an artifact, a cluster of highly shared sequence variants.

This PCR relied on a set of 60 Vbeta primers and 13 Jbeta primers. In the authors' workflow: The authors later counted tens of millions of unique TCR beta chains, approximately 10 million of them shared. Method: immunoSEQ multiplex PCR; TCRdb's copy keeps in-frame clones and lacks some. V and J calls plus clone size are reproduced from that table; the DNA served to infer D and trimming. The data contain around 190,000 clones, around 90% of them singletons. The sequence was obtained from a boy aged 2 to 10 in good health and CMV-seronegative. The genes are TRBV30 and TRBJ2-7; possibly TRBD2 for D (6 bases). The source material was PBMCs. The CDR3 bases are TGTGCCTGGAGTACCCAGGGAGGCTACGAGCAGTACTTC. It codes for CAWSTQGGYEQYF. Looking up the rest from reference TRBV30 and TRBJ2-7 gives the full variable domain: SQTIHQWPATLVQPVGSPLSLECTVEGTSNPNLYWYRQAAGRGLQLLFYSVGIGQISSEVPQNLSASRPQDRQFILSSKKLLLSDSGFYLCAWSTQGGYEQYFGPGTRLTVT.